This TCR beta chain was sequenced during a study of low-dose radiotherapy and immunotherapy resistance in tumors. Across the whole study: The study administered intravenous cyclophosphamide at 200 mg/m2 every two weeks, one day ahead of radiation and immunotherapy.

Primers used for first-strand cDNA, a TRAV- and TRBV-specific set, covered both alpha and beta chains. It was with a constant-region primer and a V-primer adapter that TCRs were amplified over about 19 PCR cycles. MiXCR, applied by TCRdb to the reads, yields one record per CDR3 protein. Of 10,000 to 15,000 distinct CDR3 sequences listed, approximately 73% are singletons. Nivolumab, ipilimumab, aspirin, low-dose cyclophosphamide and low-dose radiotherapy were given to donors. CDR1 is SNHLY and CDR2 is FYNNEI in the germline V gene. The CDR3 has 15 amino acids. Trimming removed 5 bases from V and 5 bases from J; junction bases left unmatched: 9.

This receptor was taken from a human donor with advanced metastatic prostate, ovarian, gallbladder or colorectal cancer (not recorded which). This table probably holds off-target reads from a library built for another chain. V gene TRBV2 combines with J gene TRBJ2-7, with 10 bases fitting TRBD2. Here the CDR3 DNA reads TGTGCCAGCAGTCTCACTAGCGGGATAAGCCACGAGCAGTACTTC. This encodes CASSLTSGISHEQYF.